This T cell receptor beta chain was observed in a study of T-cell reconstitution after alpha-beta-depleted transplantation in children. Study-level results: The authors attributed T-cell counts and diversity one year after transplant mostly to newly produced T cells.

Germline CDR1 is SGHVS and CDR2 is FQNEAQ. The CDR3 totals 13 residues. Trimming took 5 bases from V and 5 from J; bases not matched to a gene: 2. This clonotype has more than one count but fewer than ten. What it recognizes is unknown. TCRbeta library preparation incorporated unique molecular identifiers. TCRdb re-derived calls from the PCR reads in MiXCR, one entry per CDR3 protein. Found here are hundreds of thousands of distinct CDR3 sequences, around 15% of them singletons; the top ten hold about 32%. The specimen was PBMCs, mostly from graft donor cells, collected 360 days after TCRalphabeta/CD19-depleted stem cell transplant. The V call is TRBV7-8, the J call TRBJ2-2; 7 positions agree with TRBD1. The clonotype originates from a boy younger than two who had a stem cell transplant for Wiskott-Aldrich syndrome, so the T cells may come from the graft donor. The CDR3 spells CASSDRETGELFF. CDR3 coding DNA: TGTGCCAGCAGCGACAGGGAAACCGGGGAGCTGTTTTTT.